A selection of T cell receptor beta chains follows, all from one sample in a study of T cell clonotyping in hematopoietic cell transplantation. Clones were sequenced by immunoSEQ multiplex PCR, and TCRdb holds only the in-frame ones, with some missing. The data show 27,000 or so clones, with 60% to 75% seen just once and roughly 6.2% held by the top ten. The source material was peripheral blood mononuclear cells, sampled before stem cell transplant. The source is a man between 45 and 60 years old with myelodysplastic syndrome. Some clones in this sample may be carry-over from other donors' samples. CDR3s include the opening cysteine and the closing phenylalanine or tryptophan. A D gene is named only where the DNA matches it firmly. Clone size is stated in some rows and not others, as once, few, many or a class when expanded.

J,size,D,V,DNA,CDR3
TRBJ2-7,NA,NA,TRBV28,TGTGCCAGCAGTCTCAGACAATACGAGCAGTACTTC,CASSLRQYEQYF
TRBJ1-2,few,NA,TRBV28,TGTGCCAGCAAAGGAGACTATGGCTACACCTTC,CASKGDYGYTF
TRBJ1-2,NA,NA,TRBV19,TGTGCCAGTAGTACCCCAAGCCGGCAGGGCTACACCTTC,CASSTPSRQGYTF
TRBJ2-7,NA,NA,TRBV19,TGTGCCAGTAAAAACGGGCAGGGGCCGAACGAGCAGTACTTC,CASKNGQGPNEQYF
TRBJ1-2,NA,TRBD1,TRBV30,TGTGCCTGGAGTTGGACAGGGGGATATGGCTACACCTTC,CAWSWTGGYGYTF
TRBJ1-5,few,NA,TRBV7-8,TGTGCCAGCAGCTTAACAGGGAGGTTTAATCAGCCCCAGCATTTT,CASSLTGRFNQPQHF
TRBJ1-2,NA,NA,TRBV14,TGTGCCAGCAGCCAAGAGTTGGCAGGAATGGGGTATGGCTACACCTTC,CASSQELAGMGYGYTF
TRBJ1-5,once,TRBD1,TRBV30,TGTGCCTGGAGCCCCGGGACAGGGGGACAGCCCCAGCATTTT,CAWSPGTGGQPQHF
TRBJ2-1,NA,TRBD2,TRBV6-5,TGTGCCAGCAGTTACGCTGGACTAGGGGAGCAGTTCTTC,CASSYAGLGEQFF
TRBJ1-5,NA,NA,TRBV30,TGTGCCTGGAGTCGAGGGTATGATCAGCCCCAGCATTTT,CAWSRGYDQPQHF
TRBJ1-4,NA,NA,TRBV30,TGTGCCTGGAACCGTCAAGAAAAACTGTTTTTT,CAWNRQEKLFF
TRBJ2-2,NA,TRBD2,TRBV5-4,TGTGCCAGCGGGGGAGGGCCCAGCCGGTCCTGGGAGCTGTTTTTT,CASGGGPSRSWELFF
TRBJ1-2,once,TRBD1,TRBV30,TGTGCCTGGAGTAGCTACCAGGGGGCTTTAGGGGTTGGTCGCCGTGGCTACACCTTC,CAWSSYQGALGVGRRGYTF
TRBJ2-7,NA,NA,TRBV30,TGTGCCTGGAGTTCGGACCTATCCGAAAACTACGAGCAGTACTTC,CAWSSDLSENYEQYF
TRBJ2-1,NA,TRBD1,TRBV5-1,TGCGCCAGCAGCTTGGCCGGGACAGGGTGGAATGAGCAGTTCTTC,CASSLAGTGWNEQFF
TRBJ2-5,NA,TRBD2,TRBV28,TGTGCCAGCAGTTTCCGGATTCGGACTAGCGGGAGGGAGACCCAGTACTTC,CASSFRIRTSGRETQYF
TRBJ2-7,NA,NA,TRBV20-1,TGCAGTGCTAAGCAGAGCTACGAGCAGTACTTC,CSAKQSYEQYF
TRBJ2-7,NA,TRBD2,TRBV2,TGTGCCAGCAGTGAAGCGCTTCGCGGGAGTCAGCAGTACTTC,CASSEALRGSQQYF
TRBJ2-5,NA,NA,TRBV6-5,TGTGCCAGCAGTGCCCGAGCGTCCACCCAGTACTTC,CASSARASTQYF
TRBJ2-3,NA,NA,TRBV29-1,TGCAGCGTTGAAGTTCCCCGCGGCAGCACAGATACGCAGTATTTT,CSVEVPRGSTDTQYF
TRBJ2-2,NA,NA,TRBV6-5,TGTGCCAGCAGTTACTCGAACCTAGCCGGGGCCGGGGAGCTGTTTTTT,CASSYSNLAGAGELFF
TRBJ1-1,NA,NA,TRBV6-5,TGTGCCAGCTCCCAACTTTCAGGCTACACTGAAGCTTTCTTT,CASSQLSGYTEAFF
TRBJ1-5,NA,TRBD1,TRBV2,TGTGCCAGCAGTGGGACAGGGGAGCATCAGCCCCAGCATTTT,CASSGTGEHQPQHF
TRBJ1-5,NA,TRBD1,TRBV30,TGTGCCTGGAGCGGACAGGGGGATCAGCCCCAGCATTTT,CAWSGQGDQPQHF
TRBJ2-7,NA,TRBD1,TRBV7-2,TGTGCCAGCAGCTCATGGGTCGGGACAGGGACCTACGAGCAGTACTTC,CASSSWVGTGTYEQYF
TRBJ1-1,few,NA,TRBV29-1,TGCAGCGTTACCTGGACAGCGAACACTGAAGCTTTCTTT,CSVTWTANTEAFF
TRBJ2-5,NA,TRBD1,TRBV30,TGTGCCTGGGCTTTACAGGGGTTGGAAGAGACCCAGTACTTC,CAWALQGLEETQYF
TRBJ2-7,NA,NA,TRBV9,TGTGCCAGCAGCGGCCGGGACAACTCCTACGAGCAGTACTTC,CASSGRDNSYEQYF
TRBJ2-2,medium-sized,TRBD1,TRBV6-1,TGTGCCAGCAGTGAATCCGACAGGGACAGTTCCGGGGAGCTGTTTTTT,CASSESDRDSSGELFF
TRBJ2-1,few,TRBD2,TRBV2,TGTGCCAGCAGTGTGGGACTAGCGGGAGGGCCTTACTACAATGAGCAGTTCTTC,CASSVGLAGGPYYNEQFF
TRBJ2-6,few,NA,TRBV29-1,TGCAGCGTTGATTCTGGGGCCAACGTCCTGACTTTC,CSVDSGANVLTF
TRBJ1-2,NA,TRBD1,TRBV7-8,TGTGCCAGCACCTTGGACAGGGGAAACTATGGCTACACCTTC,CASTLDRGNYGYTF
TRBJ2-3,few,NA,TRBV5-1,TGCGCCAGCAGCTTGTCAGCTTCCACAGATACGCAGTATTTT,CASSLSASTDTQYF
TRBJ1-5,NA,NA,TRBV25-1,TGTGCCAGTGAAAGGGGGAGAAGGTATCAGCCCCAGCATTTT,CASERGRRYQPQHF
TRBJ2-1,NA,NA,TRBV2,TGTGCCAGCAGTGTTCGGCAGGGATCCTACAATGAGCAGTTCTTC,CASSVRQGSYNEQFF
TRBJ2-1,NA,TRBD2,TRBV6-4,TGTGCCAGCAGCAGACTAGCGGGGGAAGATGAGCAGTTCTTC,CASSRLAGEDEQFF
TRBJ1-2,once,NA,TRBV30,TGTGCCTGGAGTGTACCTCTAAGTCCTTTCCCCGGGGTACTTGGGGCCTTC,CAWSVPLSPFPGVLGAF
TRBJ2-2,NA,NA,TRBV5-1,TGCGCCAGCAGCTTGGGGCTTAGCCTCGGGGAGCTGTTTTTT,CASSLGLSLGELFF
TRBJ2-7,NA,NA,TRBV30,TGTGCCTGGACCCGGGCGGGGCAGGGGTCCTACGAGCAGTACTTC,CAWTRAGQGSYEQYF
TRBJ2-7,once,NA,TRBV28,TGTGCCAGCAGTATCGGGGGCTTCGGGTACGAGCAGTACTTC,CASSIGGFGYEQYF
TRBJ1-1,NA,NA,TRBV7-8,TGTGCCAGCAGCTTACTGGGACGGAGGGGAACTGAAGCTTTCTTT,CASSLLGRRGTEAFF
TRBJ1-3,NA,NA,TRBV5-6,TGTGCCAGCAGCTTGGGATTCGGGGAGACCATATATTTT,CASSLGFGETIYF